This is a list of T cell receptor beta chains from one sample in a study of Tregs in tolerant kidney transplant recipients. Sequencing was performed with immunoSEQ multiplex PCR; in TCRdb, only in-frame clones are kept and a portion is missing. The sample has 50,000 to 85,000 clones; roughly 92% are singletons. Sequences were derived from CD8+ T cells from blood, sampled before the transplant. Source of these receptors: a human donor who received a combined kidney and bone marrow transplant. The CDR3 runs from the conserved cysteine through the conserved F or W.

J gene: TRBJ1-6; V gene: TRBV9; CDR3 protein: CASSPGQSSYNSPLHF
J gene: TRBJ2-5; V gene: TRBV28; CDR3 protein: CASQETQYF
J gene: TRBJ2-7; V gene: TRBV5-5; CDR3 protein: CASSNWEASGDYEQYF
J gene: TRBJ1-1; V gene: TRBV7-6; CDR3 protein: CASSYQTGEITEAFF
J gene: TRBJ2-1; V gene: TRBV7-3; CDR3 protein: CASSRGTDNEQFF
J gene: TRBJ2-7; V gene: TRBV7-7; CDR3 protein: CASSLGGDSYEQYF
J gene: TRBJ2-5; V gene: TRBV5-4; CDR3 protein: CASSLGTGGGETQYF
J gene: TRBJ2-7; V gene: TRBV7-9; CDR3 protein: CASSPEQRATYEQYF
J gene: TRBJ2-7; V gene: TRBV13; CDR3 protein: CASSLASSGTSVYEQYF
J gene: TRBJ2-5; V gene: TRBV5-1; CDR3 protein: CASSLLGETQYF
J gene: TRBJ2-2; V gene: TRBV7-7; CDR3 protein: CASSPVGQGYTGELFF
J gene: TRBJ2-1; V gene: TRBV4-2; CDR3 protein: CASSELAAYNEQFF
J gene: TRBJ1-2; V gene: TRBV27; CDR3 protein: CASSLYQGAGGYTF
J gene: TRBJ2-7; V gene: TRBV19; CDR3 protein: CASSMGQGAYEQYF
J gene: TRBJ2-7; V gene: TRBV2; CDR3 protein: CATLLLSGTSVYEQYF
J gene: TRBJ2-1; V gene: TRBV10-3; CDR3 protein: CATADSRVGHFNEQFF
J gene: TRBJ1-6; V gene: TRBV7-2; CDR3 protein: CASSPLWAGSSYNSPLHF
J gene: TRBJ2-7; V gene: TRBV19; CDR3 protein: CASSMGGPNYEQYF
J gene: TRBJ1-2; V gene: TRBV9; CDR3 protein: CASSGPDSAIYGYTF
J gene: TRBJ2-2; V gene: TRBV4-1; CDR3 protein: CASSQSPHGGELFF
J gene: TRBJ1-2; V gene: TRBV4-1; CDR3 protein: CASSQFRGNYGYTF
J gene: .; V gene: TRBV5-4; CDR3 protein: CASTKQGLGIYEQYF
J gene: TRBJ2-7; V gene: TRBV5-1; CDR3 protein: CASSSTGTGVVEQYF
J gene: TRBJ2-3; V gene: TRBV10-3; CDR3 protein: CAITLWQGGTDTQYF
J gene: TRBJ2-7; V gene: TRBV19; CDR3 protein: CASSPYRRAYEQYF
J gene: TRBJ2-5; V gene: TRBV27; CDR3 protein: CASSSASGGAGETQYF
J gene: TRBJ2-7; V gene: TRBV27; CDR3 protein: CASRGHSYEQYF
J gene: TRBJ2-1; V gene: TRBV27; CDR3 protein: CASSTAEKMYNEQFF
J gene: TRBJ1-4; V gene: TRBV9; CDR3 protein: CASSARTDQGKLFF
J gene: TRBJ2-7; V gene: TRBV9; CDR3 protein: CASSSGTAIYEQYF
J gene: TRBJ2-5; V gene: TRBV13; CDR3 protein: CASSPGRGPTQYF
J gene: TRBJ2-1; V gene: TRBV2; CDR3 protein: CASIRTGDFYNEQFF
J gene: TRBJ1-2; V gene: TRBV4-2; CDR3 protein: CASSQDYVGGLGDGYTF
J gene: TRBJ2-3; V gene: TRBV14; CDR3 protein: CASSSPGTGEVTDTQYF
J gene: TRBJ2-7; V gene: TRBV7-8; CDR3 protein: CASSLGVYEQYF
J gene: TRBJ1-2; V gene: TRBV7-6; CDR3 protein: CASSLSATGVFGYTF
J gene: TRBJ2-3; V gene: TRBV4-1; CDR3 protein: CASSQEPSGRSDTQYF
J gene: TRBJ1-2; V gene: TRBV13; CDR3 protein: CASSSPGGGYRGYTF
J gene: TRBJ1-1; V gene: TRBV9; CDR3 protein: CASSVGGTEAFF
J gene: TRBJ2-3; V gene: TRBV27; CDR3 protein: CASSFFGSTDTQYF
J gene: TRBJ1-1; V gene: TRBV20-1; CDR3 protein: CSARRGAEAFF
J gene: TRBJ2-5; V gene: TRBV7-3; CDR3 protein: CASSLGFVGGVETQYF
J gene: TRBJ2-2; V gene: TRBV27; CDR3 protein: CASSFGKNTGELFF
J gene: TRBJ1-2; V gene: TRBV5-4; CDR3 protein: CASSDRVGYGYTF
J gene: TRBJ1-1; V gene: TRBV2; CDR3 protein: CASSEMRVASFF
J gene: TRBJ1-2; V gene: TRBV5-6; CDR3 protein: CASSLGQVHYGYTF
J gene: TRBJ2-1; V gene: TRBV5-4; CDR3 protein: CASRGMTSGANEQFF
J gene: TRBJ2-7; V gene: TRBV7-9; CDR3 protein: CASSLSGLASHEQYF
J gene: TRBJ2-7; V gene: TRBV6-5; CDR3 protein: CASGAGPGEQYF
J gene: TRBJ2-5; V gene: TRBV2; CDR3 protein: CASTPGSQETQYF
J gene: TRBJ2-1; V gene: TRBV6-1; CDR3 protein: CASSDRGPYNEQFF
J gene: TRBJ2-2; V gene: TRBV9; CDR3 protein: CASSVGTENTGELFF
J gene: TRBJ2-7; V gene: TRBV5-4; CDR3 protein: CASSGGLAGPYEQYF
J gene: TRBJ2-7; V gene: TRBV4-3; CDR3 protein: CASSQSQTGSGKGYEQYF
J gene: TRBJ1-1; V gene: TRBV4-3; CDR3 protein: CASSQVGALNTEAFF
J gene: TRBJ2-5; V gene: TRBV5-1; CDR3 protein: CASSLDTVTQYF